This T cell receptor beta chain was found in a study of blood T cell repertoires in COVID-19. Study background: COVID-19 samples collected from the United States, Italy and Spain covered acute and convalescent phases. T cells, B-cell-depleted T cells, or PBMCs supplied cDNA or gDNA.

Original analysis: Estimation of nucleated cell counts relied on the amplification of reference gene primers. The table came from immunoSEQ multiplex PCR; TCRdb's copy has only in-frame clones and leaves some out. The D gene and trimming were derived from the DNA, and the V and J assignments and clone size from that table. The sample includes 200,000 to 300,000 clones, more than 70% seen only once; the top ten take roughly 1.2%. Cohort placement rested on clinical history that participants reported themselves. V lost 2 bases to trimming and J lost 7 bases; unmatched junction nucleotides: 11. This CDR3 is 15 amino acids long. From germline, CDR1 is SNHLY and CDR2 FYNNEI.

The sample was PBMCs or T cells enriched from blood (not recorded which). The receptor was isolated from a woman aged 35 to 49 with acute COVID-19. The rearrangement links TRBV2 to TRBJ2-7, with 7 bases that match TRBD1. The CDR3 loop reads CASSERDSGSGEQYF. As DNA, the CDR3 is TGTGCCAGCAGTGAAAGGGACAGTGGATCCGGTGAGCAGTACTTC.